What follows are 30 T cell receptor beta chains derived from one specimen sequenced in a study of cytomegalovirus exposure and HLA in healthy donors. Both 60 Vbeta primers and 13 Jbeta primers went into the PCR. Data came from immunoSEQ multiplex PCR; TCRdb stores just in-frame clones and leaves some out. The repertoire holds 150,000 to 200,000 clones, with just under 80% as singletons. Sequences were obtained from PBMCs. The receptors here all came from a woman in her twenties or thirties in good health and CMV-seronegative.

J is TRBJ2-1 and V is TRBV4-3; 8 bases are a match to TRBD2. J gave up 15 bases and V 0 bases, and 10 bases lay outside the gene matches. Germline lookup yields CDR1 LGHNA and CDR2 YSLEER. This CDR3 is built from 14 residues. The CDR3 bases are TGCGCCAGCAGCCAAGAAGCGTCCGGACTAGCCTCGTTCTTC. Translated, it gives CASSQEASGLASFF.

The rearrangement links TRBV9 to TRBJ2-3, with 9 bases lining up with TRBD2. The CDR3 consists of 17 residues. Germline V gene lookup returns CDR1 SGDLS and CDR2 YYNGEE. J was trimmed by 2 bases and V by 0 bases; bases with no gene match: 7. CDR3 DNA sequence: TGTGCCAGCAGCGTAGAGGGACTAGCTGAGGACACAGATACGCAGTATTTT. Translation gives CASSVEGLAEDTDTQYF.

This clone was detected a few times. The chain has TRBV10-1 and TRBJ2-5; TRBD1 aligns across 10 bases. This CDR3 has 14 residues. Germline CDR1 is WNHNN and CDR2 is SYGVQD (reference sequence). V dropped 5 bases and J dropped 3; count of bases not matched to a gene: 3. In nucleotides, the CDR3 is TGCGCCAGCAGTATGACAGGGGGCGAAGAGACCCAGTACTTC. Residues: CASSMTGGEETQYF.

The CDR3, as DNA: TGCGCCAGCAGCCCGGACAGAGATGGCTACACCTTC. It yields the protein CASSPDRDGYTF. The V and J genes are TRBV5-1 and TRBJ1-2; a possible D gene is TRBD1 (6 bases). Trimming pared 4 bases from V and 6 bases from J, leaving 10 bases between. This CDR3 has 12 residues. Germline loops: CDR1 SGHRS, CDR2 YFSETQ. Using reference TRBV5-1 and TRBJ1-2 for the parts outside the CDR3, the full variable domain is KAGVTQTPRYLIKTRGQQVTLSCSPISGHRSVSWYQQTPGQGLQFLFEYFSETQRNKGNFPGRFSGRQFSNSRSEMNVSTLELGDSALYLCASSPDRDGYTFGSGTRLTVV.

In regard to this clone: A read error may produce the germline difference seen at one junction end. The chain has TRBV6-1 and TRBJ1-1, with TRBD1 as a possible D gene (6 bases). Germline-derived CDR1 and CDR2 are MNHNS and SASEGT. The CDR3 contains 13 residues. The CDR3 nucleotides are TGTGTCAGCAGCCTCAGCGGGGGCGGCGGAGCTTTCTTT. Translated, it gives CVSSLSGGGGAFF.

The rearrangement joins TRBV30 to TRBJ1-1; D perhaps matches TRBD1 (5 bases). Germline values: CDR1 GTSNPN, CDR2 SVGIG (reference sequence). The CDR3 extends over 13 amino acids. Trimming removed 4 bases from V and 5 bases from J, with 14 bases in between. The CDR3 region is CAWTLTGGTEAFF. CDR3 in DNA: TGTGCCTGGACCCTCACGGGGGGGACTGAAGCTTTCTTT. Full variable domain (remainder filled in from reference TRBV30 and TRBJ1-1): SQTIHQWPATLVQPVGSPLSLECTVEGTSNPNLYWYRQAAGRGLQLLFYSVGIGQISSEVPQNLSASRPQDRQFILSSKKLLLSDSGFYLCAWTLTGGTEAFFGQGTRLTVV.

The chain couples TRBV7-3 to TRBJ1-6, with 8 bases aligning to TRBD1. Losses at the gene ends were 5 bases for V and 0 bases for J; bases not matched to a gene: 0. The CDR3 has 15 amino acids. From germline, CDR1 is SGHTA and CDR2 FQGTGA. CDR3 amino acids: CASSDRGSYNSPLHF. The DNA for the CDR3 is TGTGCCAGCAGCGACAGGGGCTCCTATAATTCACCCCTCCACTTT.

The CDR3 DNA is TGTGCCAGCAGTTCTGACAGGGCCTACGGTGAGCAGTTCTTC. This codes for CASSSDRAYGEQFF. The chain is built from TRBV27 and TRBJ2-1; 7 nucleotides match TRBD1. Germline V lookup: CDR1 MNHEY, CDR2 SMNVEV (reference sequence). The CDR3 has 14 residues. V lost 4 bases, J lost 9 bases, and 9 bases stayed unmatched.

The chain couples TRBV4-1 to TRBJ2-1, with TRBD2 as a possible D gene (6 bases). CDR1 is MGHRA, CDR2 YSYEKL, per germline. V was pared by 6 bases and J by 10 bases, with 22 bases between. This CDR3 is 15 amino acids long. The CDR3 DNA sequence: TGCGCCAGCAGGCGGGACCGGGACGACGTACGGGAGCAGTTCTTC. It specifies CASRRDRDDVREQFF.

The gene calls are TRBV6-1 and TRBJ1-1, with D uncertain. Looked up from germline, CDR1 is MNHNS and CDR2 is SASEGT. The CDR3 runs 15 residues. V lost 7 bases and J 0 bases, leaving 15 bases between the germline ends. The CDR3: CASIRLGGLNTEAFF. CDR3 sequence (DNA): TGTGCCAGCATCCGTCTCGGCGGCTTGAACACTGAAGCTTTCTTT.

The chain has TRBV5-1 and TRBJ1-1; 8 bases fit TRBD1. Germline CDR1 SGHRS, CDR2 YFSETQ. The CDR3 sequence is 14 residues long. Germline trimming cut 2 bases from V and 5 bases from J; bases unmatched to any gene: 5. CDR3 DNA sequence: TGCGCCAGCAGCTTCGACAGGGGCGGGACTGAAGCTTTCTTT. It is translated as CASSFDRGGTEAFF.

The chain joins TRBV7-2 to TRBJ2-3; a weak D match, TRBD2 (5 bases). This CDR3 has 13 residues. The V and J ends lost 6 bases and 1 base respectively, with 8 bases between them. CDR1 and CDR2 (germline): SGHTA, FQGNSA. The CDR3 DNA is TGTGCCAGCAGTCGGCGGGGCACAGATACGCAGTATTTT. It translates to CASSRRGTDTQYF.

The J gene is TRBJ2-5, the V gene TRBV27; 8 bases are a match to TRBD1. CDR1 MNHEY and CDR2 SMNVEV come from the germline V gene (reference sequence). The length of the CDR3 is 15 residues. The V gene end was trimmed by 5 bases and the J gene end by 5 bases; junction bases not matched to a gene: 10. The CDR3 DNA sequence: TGTGCCAGCAGTAGCCAGGGGGCGGGGTGGGAGACCCAGTACTTC. Translation: CASSSQGAGWETQYF.

The chain couples TRBV6-4 to TRBJ1-6; a weak D match, TRBD1 (5 bases). This CDR3 has 14 residues. Germline V gene data show CDR1 as MRHNA and CDR2 as SNTAGT. V was cut by 2 bases and J by 5 bases, with 7 bases left in between. The CDR3 nucleotides read TGTGCCAGCAGTGACCAGGGCGATAATTCACCCCTCCACTTT. It translates to CASSDQGDNSPLHF.

The CDR3 DNA reads TGTGCCAGCAGCCCGGGACAGGGTAACTCCTACGAGCAGTACTTC. Protein sequence: CASSPGQGNSYEQYF. This sequence joins TRBV11-2 and TRBJ2-7; 9 nucleotides line up with TRBD1. CDR1 and CDR2 (germline): SGHAT, FQNNGV. After removal of 5 bases from V and 0 bases from J, the junction contained 5 bases not matched to a gene. The CDR3 has 15 residues.

The chain carries TRBV7-8 and TRBJ2-7; TRBD1 matches at 7 bases. V was pared by 5 bases and J by 2 bases, with 15 bases of the junction left unmatched. Germline loops: CDR1 SGHVS, CDR2 FQNEAQ. The CDR3 is 17 residues long. This chain's CDR3 is CASSPLPRTGVAYEQYF. The CDR3 bases are TGTGCCAGCAGCCCTCTCCCTCGGACAGGAGTCGCCTACGAGCAGTACTTC. The complete variable domain, with remaining parts taken from reference TRBV7-8 and TRBJ2-7, reads GAGVSQSPRYKVAKRGQDVALRCDPISGHVSLFWYQQALGQGPEFLTYFQNEAQLDKSGLPSDRFFAERPEGSVSTLKIQRTQQEDSAVYLCASSPLPRTGVAYEQYFGPGTRLTVT.

The chain uses TRBV5-8 and TRBJ2-6; 8 bases align to TRBD1. From germline, CDR1 is SGHTS and CDR2 YDEGEE. The length of the CDR3 is 15 residues. Trimming at V came to 3 bases and at J to 1 base, leaving 0 bases not matched to a gene. CDR3 protein: CASSWTGSGANVLTF. CDR3 nucleotide sequence: TGTGCCAGCAGCTGGACAGGGTCTGGGGCCAACGTCCTGACTTTC.

The genes are TRBV29-1 and TRBJ2-7; perhaps TRBD2 as D (6 bases). The length of the CDR3 is 12 residues. CDR1 and CDR2 (germline): SQVTM, ANQGSEA. V was shortened by 8 bases and J by 7 bases, with 18 bases between the two germline ends. Here the CDR3 reads CSTGQGAGEQYF. CDR3 DNA: TGCAGCACAGGACAAGGGGCGGGGGAGCAGTACTTC.

This chain links TRBV9 with TRBJ2-5; 7 positions match TRBD1. The CDR3 is made up of 13 amino acids. Per the germline V gene, CDR1 is SGDLS and CDR2 is YYNGEE. V lost 4 bases, J lost 3 bases, and 3 bases stayed unmatched. CDR3 sequence reads: CASSLDREETQYF. The DNA for the CDR3 is TGTGCCAGCAGCCTTGACAGGGAAGAGACCCAGTACTTC.

The CDR3 DNA sequence: TGTGCCAGCAATTCAGGGTTAGGAAACACCATATATTTT. Residues: CASNSGLGNTIYF. The chain recombines TRBV6-5 with TRBJ1-3; perhaps TRBD1 as D (5 bases). The V and J ends lost 7 bases and 4 bases respectively, with 11 bases between them. Germline V gene sequence: CDR1 MNHEY, CDR2 SVGAGI. The CDR3 has 13 amino acids.

The chain has TRBV19 and TRBJ2-7, with 8 positions matching TRBD1. The germline V gene has CDR1 LNHDA and CDR2 SQIVND (reference sequence). The CDR3 is 16 amino acids. The V gene end was trimmed by 5 bases and the J gene end by 0 bases; junction bases not matched to a gene: 9. CDR3 protein: CASSVLGTGISYEQYF. The CDR3 DNA reads as TGTGCCAGTAGTGTCCTAGGGACAGGTATCTCCTACGAGCAGTACTTC.

The chain is built from TRBV30 and TRBJ1-2; maybe TRBD1 (5 bases). The germline V gene has CDR1 GTSNPN and CDR2 SVGIG (reference sequence). The CDR3 totals 13 residues. Trimming left V 3 bases short and J 6 bases short, with 14 bases between. The CDR3 loop is CAWSNPAGHGYTF. For the CDR3, the DNA is TGTGCCTGGAGCAACCCGGCAGGGCATGGCTACACCTTC.

This chain joins TRBV5-1 and TRBJ2-7, with 9 nucleotides matching TRBD1. Germline V gene sequence: CDR1 SGHRS, CDR2 YFSETQ. CDR3 length equals 15 residues. The V segment lost 4 bases and the J segment 2 bases; nucleotides outside the gene matches: 7. CDR3 protein: CASSPGTGSPYEQYF. For the CDR3, the DNA is TGCGCCAGCAGCCCCGGGACAGGGAGCCCCTACGAGCAGTACTTC.

The chain links TRBV4-1 to TRBJ1-2; 7 nucleotides line up with TRBD1. J was trimmed by 4 bases and V by 3 bases; bases with no gene match: 5. CDR1 MGHRA and CDR2 YSYEKL come from the germline V gene. This CDR3 has 14 amino acids. The CDR3 coding sequence is TGCGCCAGCAGCCATAGCGGGACAGTCTATGGCTACACCTTC. Protein: CASSHSGTVYGYTF.

The rearrangement joins TRBV7-7 to TRBJ2-5; 7 bases fit TRBD1. This CDR3 is 13 amino acids long. V was pared by 1 base and J by 6 bases, with 2 bases of the junction left unmatched. CDR1 is SSHAT and CDR2 is FNYEAQ in the germline V gene (reference sequence). CDR3: CASSLERGQTQYF. As DNA, the CDR3 is TGTGCCAGCAGCTTAGAAAGGGGGCAGACCCAGTACTTC.

This chain uses TRBV25-1 with TRBJ1-1; 11 bases are shared with TRBD1. CDR1 is MGHDK and CDR2 is SYGVNS in the germline V gene. Trimming cost V 4 bases and J 4 bases; bases outside gene matches: 8. This CDR3 is built from 16 residues. CDR3 in DNA: TGTGCCAGCAGTGCGTTGGGGACAGGGGGATTCACTGAAGCTTTCTTT. This gives the protein CASSALGTGGFTEAFF.

The chain has TRBV5-4 and TRBJ2-7, with TRBD1 matching 11 bases. Germline V lookup: CDR1 SGHNT, CDR2 YYREEE (reference sequence). The junction had 6 bases not matched to a gene; V was cut back by 4 bases and J by 3 bases. This CDR3 is 15 amino acids long. CDR3: CASSGTGTGGYEQYF. Here the CDR3 DNA reads TGTGCCAGCAGCGGGACCGGGACAGGGGGCTACGAGCAGTACTTC.

The gene calls are TRBV2 and TRBJ1-1, with D perhaps TRBD1 (6 bases). This CDR3 region has 13 residues. V was cut by 7 bases and J by 4 bases, with 13 bases left in between. CDR1 and CDR2 from the germline V gene are SNHLY and FYNNEI. The CDR3 region is CASIWGGGTEAFF. DNA for the CDR3: TGTGCCAGCATCTGGGGAGGGGGCACTGAAGCTTTCTTT. The full variable domain, rest sourced from reference TRBV2 and TRBJ1-1, is EPEVTQTPSHQVTQMGQEVILRCVPISNHLYFYWYRQILGQKVEFLVSFYNNEISEKSEIFDDQFSVERPDGSNFTLKIRSTKLEDSAMYFCASIWGGGTEAFFGQGTRLTVV.

V gene TRBV6-4 combines with J gene TRBJ1-2; D is perhaps TRBD1 (6 bases). The CDR3 has 16 residues. In germline, CDR1 is MRHNA, CDR2 SNTAGT. Deletions cut 0 bases from V and 2 bases from J, with 13 bases between. CDR3 bases: TGTGCCAGCAGTGACTCGCGGAGGGGGGGGAACTATGGCTACACCTTC. This codes for CASSDSRRGGNYGYTF.

The chain recombines TRBV5-6 with TRBJ1-2; 12 bases fit TRBD1. J lost 7 bases, V lost 4 bases, and 5 bases had no gene match. The CDR3 consists of 14 residues. The germline V gene has CDR1 SGHDT and CDR2 YYEEEE. The CDR3 sequence: CASSTGQGAVGYTF. CDR3 nucleotides: TGTGCCAGCAGCACGGGACAGGGGGCGGTTGGCTACACCTTC.